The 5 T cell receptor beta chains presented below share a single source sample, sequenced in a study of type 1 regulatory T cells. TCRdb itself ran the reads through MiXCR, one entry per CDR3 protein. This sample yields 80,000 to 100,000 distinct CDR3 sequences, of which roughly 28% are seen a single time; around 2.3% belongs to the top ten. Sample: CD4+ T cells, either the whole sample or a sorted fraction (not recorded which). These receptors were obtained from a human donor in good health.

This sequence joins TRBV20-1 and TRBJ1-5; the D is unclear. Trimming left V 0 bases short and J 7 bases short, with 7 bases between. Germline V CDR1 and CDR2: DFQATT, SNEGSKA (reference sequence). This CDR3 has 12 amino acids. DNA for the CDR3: TGCAGTGCTAGAGATCCGGGCCAGCCCCAGCATTTT. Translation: CSARDPGQPQHF.

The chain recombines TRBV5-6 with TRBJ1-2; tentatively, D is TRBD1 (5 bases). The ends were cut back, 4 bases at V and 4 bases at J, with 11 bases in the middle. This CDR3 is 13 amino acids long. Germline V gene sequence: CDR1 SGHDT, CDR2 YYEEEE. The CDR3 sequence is CASSPGRAYGYTF. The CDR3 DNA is TGTGCCAGCAGCCCAGGGAGGGCCTATGGCTACACCTTC.

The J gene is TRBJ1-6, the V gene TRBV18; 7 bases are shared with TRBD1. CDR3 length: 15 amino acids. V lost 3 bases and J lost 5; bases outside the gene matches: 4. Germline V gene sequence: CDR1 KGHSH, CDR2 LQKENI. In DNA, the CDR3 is TGTGCCAGCTCACCTACCGGGACAGATAATTCACCCCTCCACTTT. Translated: CASSPTGTDNSPLHF.

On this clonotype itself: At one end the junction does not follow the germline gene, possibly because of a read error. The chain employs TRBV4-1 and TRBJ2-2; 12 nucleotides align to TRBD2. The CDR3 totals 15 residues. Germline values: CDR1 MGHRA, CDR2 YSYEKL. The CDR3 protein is CASSLWTSGTGGLFF. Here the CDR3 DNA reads TGCGCCAGCAGCCTATGGACTAGCGGGACCGGGGGGCTGTTTTTT.

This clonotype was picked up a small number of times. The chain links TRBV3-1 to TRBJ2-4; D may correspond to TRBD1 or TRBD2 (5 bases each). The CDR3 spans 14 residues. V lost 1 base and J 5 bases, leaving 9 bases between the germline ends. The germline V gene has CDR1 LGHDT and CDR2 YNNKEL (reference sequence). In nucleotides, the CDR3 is TGTGCCAGCAGCCAAGGAGGGGACCAAAACATTCAGTACTTC. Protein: CASSQGGDQNIQYF. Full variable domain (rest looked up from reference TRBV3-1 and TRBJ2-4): DTAVSQTPKYLVTQMGNDKSIKCEQNLGHDTMYWYKQDSKKFLKIMFSYNNKELIINETVPNRFSPKSPDKAHLNLHINSLELGDSAVYFCASSQGGDQNIQYFGAGTRLSVL.